Reported below is one T cell receptor (beta chain). The data belong to a study of blood T cell repertoires in COVID-19. V lost 7 bases to trimming and J lost 5 bases; unmatched junction nucleotides: 3. In germline, CDR1 is MDHEN, CDR2 SYDVKM. CDR3 length equals 13 residues. Source study methods: The authors estimated nucleated cell counts from reference gene primer amplification. Sequencing used immunoSEQ multiplex PCR; TCRdb keeps in-frame clones, though not all of them. The V and J calls and the clone size are those of that table, but D and trimming were determined from the DNA. The table records about 200,000 clones, approximately 82% of them present only once.

The chain combines TRBV28 with TRBJ1-5; 9 bases are a match to TRBD1. The TCR was taken from a human donor with acute or convalescent COVID-19. The donor label of this sample is uncertain. The sample comprised peripheral blood. The CDR3 protein is CASNRDRDQPQHF. CDR3 coding DNA: TGTGCCAGCAATCGGGACAGGGATCAGCCCCAGCATTTT. The whole variable domain, remainder taken from reference TRBV28 and TRBJ1-5, is DVKVTQSSRYLVKRTGEKVFLECVQDMDHENMFWYRQDPGLGLRLIYFSYDVKMKEKGDIPEGYSVSREKKERFSLILESASTNQTSMYLCASNRDRDQPQHFGDGTRLSIL.